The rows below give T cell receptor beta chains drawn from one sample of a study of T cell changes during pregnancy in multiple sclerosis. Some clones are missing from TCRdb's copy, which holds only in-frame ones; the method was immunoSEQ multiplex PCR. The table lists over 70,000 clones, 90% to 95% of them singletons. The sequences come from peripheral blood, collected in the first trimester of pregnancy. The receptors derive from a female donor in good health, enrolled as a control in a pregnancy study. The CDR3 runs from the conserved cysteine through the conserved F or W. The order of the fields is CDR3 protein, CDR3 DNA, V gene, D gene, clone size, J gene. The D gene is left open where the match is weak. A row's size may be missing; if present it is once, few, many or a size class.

CDR3: CASSDREDEQFF; DNA: TGTGCCAGCAGTGACCGGGAGGATGAGCAGTTCTTC; V: TRBV6-4; D: TRBD2; size: many; J: TRBJ2-1
CDR3: CASSERMRSEQYF; DNA: TGTGCCAGCAGTGAACGGATGAGGAGTGAGCAGTACTTC; V: TRBV2; D: .; size: once; J: TRBJ2-7
CDR3: CASSPLMDRSNTGELFF; DNA: TGTGCCAGCAGCCCCTTGATGGACAGGTCGAACACCGGGGAGCTGTTTTTT; V: TRBV12-1; D: .; size: .; J: TRBJ2-2
CDR3: CASSRGLNRETQYF; DNA: TGCGCCAGCAGCCGGGGACTTAACAGGGAGACCCAGTACTTC; V: TRBV4-1; D: .; size: .; J: TRBJ2-5
CDR3: CASTISSGELFF; DNA: TGTGCCAGTACGATTAGTTCCGGGGAGCTGTTTTTT; V: TRBV2; D: .; size: .; J: TRBJ2-2
CDR3: CASSQTSGSFYEQYF; DNA: TGTGCCAGCAGTCAGACTAGCGGGAGTTTCTACGAGCAGTACTTC; V: TRBV11-2; D: TRBD2; size: .; J: TRBJ2-7
CDR3: CASSPRLARYNEQFF; DNA: TGTGCCAGCAGCCCAAGACTAGCGCGCTACAATGAGCAGTTCTTC; V: TRBV7-9; D: TRBD2; size: .; J: TRBJ2-1
CDR3: CASSTGKQPQHF; DNA: TGTGCCAGCAGTACAGGGAAACAGCCCCAGCATTTT; V: TRBV6-1; D: .; size: .; J: TRBJ1-5
CDR3: CASMWGGGVTGELFF; DNA: TGTGCCAGTATGTGGGGGGGAGGAGTAACCGGGGAGCTGTTTTTT; V: TRBV19; D: TRBD2; size: .; J: TRBJ2-2
CDR3: CSVEDPQPTSPLRRQYF; DNA: TGCAGCGTTGAAGATCCTCAACCGACTAGCCCACTACGACGGCAGTACTTC; V: TRBV29-1; D: TRBD2; size: .; J: TRBJ2-7
CDR3: CASSDVLGGGTTNQPQHF; DNA: TGTGCCAGCAGTGATGTTCTGGGAGGAGGAACTACAAATCAGCCCCAGCATTTT; V: TRBV25-1; D: .; size: .; J: TRBJ1-5
CDR3: CASSLDRGRDEQFF; DNA: TGTGCCAGCAGCTTGGACAGGGGGCGCGATGAGCAGTTCTTC; V: TRBV11-3; D: TRBD1; size: .; J: TRBJ2-1
CDR3: CASSQGGLAGVGTGELFF; DNA: TGCGCCAGCAGCCAAGGCGGACTAGCGGGAGTCGGGACCGGGGAGCTGTTTTTT; V: TRBV4-1; D: TRBD2; size: many; J: TRBJ2-2
CDR3: CASSPAGRPTTYEQYF; DNA: TGTGCCAGCAGCCCGGCCGGTCGCCCGACGACTTACGAGCAGTACTTC; V: TRBV7-9; D: .; size: .; J: TRBJ2-7
CDR3: CASSFPGGEDSPLHF; DNA: TGCGCCAGCAGCTTCCCGGGAGGGGAAGATTCACCCCTCCACTTT; V: TRBV5-1; D: .; size: .; J: TRBJ1-6
CDR3: CASSLPFGPVGRGETQYF; DNA: TGTGCCAGCAGCTTGCCATTCGGGCCGGTTGGGAGAGGTGAGACCCAGTACTTC; V: TRBV5-5; D: .; size: .; J: TRBJ2-5
CDR3: CASSLQGARNTIYF; DNA: TGTGCCAGCAGCTTGCAGGGGGCTAGAAACACCATATATTTT; V: TRBV5-4; D: TRBD1; size: .; J: TRBJ1-3
CDR3: CASSSFPGRGTNEKLFF; DNA: TGTGCCAGCAGTTCATTTCCCGGGAGGGGAACTAATGAAAAACTGTTTTTT; V: TRBV27; D: .; size: .; J: TRBJ1-4
CDR3: CASSQGQGWDEKLFF; DNA: TGTGCCAGCAGCCAAGGACAGGGGTGGGATGAAAAACTGTTTTTT; V: TRBV7-9; D: TRBD1; size: .; J: TRBJ1-4
CDR3: CASSVDWAATEAFF; DNA: TGTGCCAGCAGCGTAGACTGGGCTGCCACTGAAGCTTTCTTT; V: TRBV9; D: .; size: .; J: TRBJ1-1
CDR3: CASSSPLAGLTDTQYF; DNA: TGCGCCAGCAGCTCCCCTCTAGCGGGGCTCACAGATACGCAGTATTTT; V: TRBV4-1; D: TRBD2; size: .; J: TRBJ2-3
CDR3: CASSPGHRGGGTEAFF; DNA: TGTGCCAGCAGCCCGGGCCACAGGGGAGGTGGCACTGAAGCTTTCTTT; V: TRBV5-6; D: TRBD1; size: .; J: TRBJ1-1
CDR3: CASNLDRSRETQYF; DNA: TGTGCCAGCAACCTGGACAGGTCAAGAGAGACCCAGTACTTC; V: TRBV6-1; D: TRBD1; size: .; J: TRBJ2-5
CDR3: CASSQDHGIGLGTGELFF; DNA: TGTGCCAGCAGCCAAGACCACGGAATCGGACTCGGCACCGGGGAGCTGTTTTTT; V: TRBV4-2; D: .; size: .; J: TRBJ2-2
CDR3: CASSAGEQYF; DNA: TGTGCCAGTTCCGCGGGCGAGCAGTACTTC; V: TRBV28; D: .; size: once; J: TRBJ2-7
CDR3: CASSTTGTTAYEQYF; DNA: TGCGCCAGCAGCACCACCGGGACAACGGCCTACGAGCAGTACTTC; V: TRBV5-1; D: .; size: .; J: TRBJ2-7
CDR3: CASSRRVTRSSSYEQYF; DNA: TGTGCCAGTAGTAGGCGCGTTACTAGGAGTAGCTCCTACGAGCAGTACTTC; V: TRBV19; D: .; size: .; J: TRBJ2-7
CDR3: CASSLASGGLGELFF; DNA: TGTGCCAGCAGCCTCGCTTCGGGGGGCCTCGGGGAGCTGTTTTTT; V: TRBV5-6; D: .; size: .; J: TRBJ2-2
CDR3: CASSEGQGGRRTEAFF; DNA: TGTGCCAGCAGTGAGGGACAGGGAGGAAGGCGCACTGAAGCTTTCTTT; V: TRBV2; D: TRBD1; size: .; J: TRBJ1-1
CDR3: CASSLDSSGTGELFF; DNA: TGTGCCAGCAGCCTGGACAGCTCGGGCACCGGGGAGCTGTTTTTT; V: TRBV14; D: .; size: .; J: TRBJ2-2
CDR3: CASSLGSSSPNQPQHF; DNA: TGCGCCAGCAGCTTAGGTTCGAGTAGCCCCAATCAGCCCCAGCATTTT; V: TRBV5-1; D: .; size: .; J: TRBJ1-5
CDR3: CASSPFGGSSYNEQFF; DNA: TGTGCCAGCTCACCCTTCGGCGGGAGTTCCTACAATGAGCAGTTCTTC; V: TRBV18; D: TRBD2; size: .; J: TRBJ2-1
CDR3: CASSLASVPQFF; DNA: TGTGCCAGCAGCTTAGCATCGGTTCCGCAGTTCTTC; V: TRBV7-2; D: .; size: .; J: TRBJ2-1
CDR3: CASSDEVTYEQYF; DNA: TGTGCCAGCAGCGATGAGGTTACCTACGAGCAGTACTTC; V: TRBV6-6; D: .; size: .; J: TRBJ2-7